Each of the 2 T cell receptor beta chains below was sequenced from the same sample in a study of blood T cell repertoires in COVID-19. Profiling relied on immunoSEQ multiplex PCR, and the TCRdb table lists in-frame clones only, not all of them. The profile shows around 250,000 clones, approximately 89% of them singletons. Sequenced sample: PBMCs or T cells enriched from blood (not recorded which). The receptor set was obtained from a middle-aged woman with acute COVID-19.

V usage is TRBV9 and J usage is TRBJ2-3; D ambiguous. V was shortened by 2 bases and J by 0 bases, with 7 bases between the two germline ends. The CDR3 spans 14 residues. Germline V gene data show CDR1 as SGDLS and CDR2 as YYNGEE. The CDR3 spells CASSVAPSTDTQYF. The CDR3, as DNA: TGTGCCAGCAGCGTTGCGCCTAGCACAGATACGCAGTATTTT.

This chain links TRBV15 with TRBJ2-5; D unresolved. This CDR3 is 14 amino acids long. Germline V CDR1 and CDR2: LNHNV, YYDKDF (reference sequence). V lost 1 base to trimming and J lost 5 bases, with 11 bases between them. For the CDR3, the DNA is TGTGCCACCAGCAGAGGACAAACTGGGGAGACCCAGTACTTC. Residues: CATSRGQTGETQYF.